The TCR beta chain described here comes from a study of blood T cell repertoires in COVID-19. Background on the study: The United States, Italy and Spain were the sources of the acute and convalescent COVID-19 samples.

Trimming cost V 3 bases and J 3 bases; bases outside gene matches: 0. The CDR3 is 13 amino acids. CDR1 and CDR2 (germline): MNHNS, SASEGT. As originally analysed: Cell counts per sample came from amplifying reference gene primers. TCRdb's table, derived via immunoSEQ multiplex PCR, lists solely in-frame clones and lacks some. V, J and clone size are those of that table, while D and trimming were read from the DNA. The sample has under 65,000 clones, around 79% seen once. Sequencing was carried out using peripheral blood. The chain employs TRBV6-1 and TRBJ1-2, with TRBD1 matching over 8 bases. The source of this sequence is an older woman with acute or convalescent COVID-19. This CDR3 is CASSEGQDYGYTF. The CDR3 DNA reads as TGTGCCAGCAGTGAGGGACAGGACTATGGCTACACCTTC.